These 24 T cell receptor beta chains were all obtained from the same sample, sequenced in a study of CD8 T cells in ankylosing spondylitis. TCRdb re-derived calls from the 5' RACE reads in MiXCR, one entry per CDR3 protein. Altogether 250,000 or so distinct CDR3 sequences are present, about 10% being singletons, with the ten largest covering roughly 6.8%. The sample taken for sequencing was blood, either unsorted or a sorted T cell fraction (not recorded which). Receptor source: a male donor with ankylosing spondylitis or in good health (not recorded which).

This clonotype showed up many times. The V gene is TRBV7-6, the J gene TRBJ2-3, with no clear D. Trimming cost V 1 base and J 5 bases, with 7 bases left between them. The CDR3 runs to 13 residues. Per the germline V gene, CDR1 is SGHVS and CDR2 is FNYEAQ. CDR3 in DNA: TGTGCCAGCAGCTTAGATCGAGGAGATACGCAGTATTTT. It specifies CASSLDRGDTQYF.

This clonotype was recorded once. This chain joins TRBV9 and TRBJ2-1; a possible D gene is TRBD2 (7 bases). Deletions cut 2 bases from V and 2 bases from J, with 11 bases between. This CDR3 has 15 residues. The germline V gene encodes CDR1 SGDLS and CDR2 YYNGEE. DNA of the CDR3: TGTGCCAGCAGCGTCGCGGGGGCGACCTACAATGAGCAGTTCTTC. Its translation is CASSVAGATYNEQFF.

This clonotype has ten or more counts. The rearrangement links TRBV3-1 to TRBJ2-1; 10 bases line up with TRBD2. The V and J ends lost 3 bases and 10 bases, in that order; junction bases with no gene match: 9. This CDR3 spans 15 amino acids. Looked up from germline, CDR1 is LGHDT and CDR2 is YNNKEL (reference sequence). This chain's CDR3 is CASSHMSGGAGEQFF. Written as DNA, the CDR3 is TGTGCCAGCAGCCACATGAGCGGGGGGGCTGGGGAGCAGTTCTTC.

This clonotype was counted only a few times. This chain uses TRBV6-5 with TRBJ2-5; maybe TRBD2 (6 bases). Germline V gene lookup returns CDR1 MNHEY and CDR2 SVGAGI. The ends were cut back, 7 bases at V and 4 bases at J, with 7 bases in the middle. This CDR3 has 11 residues. CDR3: CASTGGETQYF. The CDR3 region has the DNA TGTGCCAGCACCGGGGGAGAGACCCAGTACTTC.

The chain employs TRBV5-1 and TRBJ1-2; 7 bases match TRBD1. The CDR3 has 13 residues. Trimming at V came to 0 bases and at J to 6 bases, leaving 2 bases not matched to a gene. Germline-derived CDR1 and CDR2 are SGHRS and YFSETQ. CDR3 region: CASSLVGTDGYTF. CDR3 sequence (DNA): TGCGCCAGCAGCTTGGTTGGGACAGATGGCTACACCTTC.

This clonotype was seen repeatedly, ten times or more. The V gene is TRBV5-1, the J gene TRBJ2-2; unclear D gene. The CDR3 spans 14 residues. V was shortened by 0 bases and J by 6 bases, with 9 bases between the two germline ends. Looked up from germline, CDR1 is SGHRS and CDR2 is YFSETQ. The CDR3 region has the DNA TGCGCCAGCAGCTTGGAGGCAGACGCCGGGGAGCTGTTTTTT. Amino acids: CASSLEADAGELFF. Variable domain in full (rest from reference TRBV5-1 and TRBJ2-2): KAGVTQTPRYLIKTRGQQVTLSCSPISGHRSVSWYQQTPGQGLQFLFEYFSETQRNKGNFPGRFSGRQFSNSRSEMNVSTLELGDSALYLCASSLEADAGELFFGEGSRLTVL.

This clonotype was found many times. The J gene is TRBJ2-7, the V gene TRBV25-1; possibly TRBD1 for D (7 bases). The CDR3 runs 15 residues. V lost 4 bases to trimming and J lost 3 bases, with 16 bases between them. The V gene's germline CDR1 is MGHDK and CDR2 SYGVNS. CDR3 loop: CASSAAGTEYYEQYF. The CDR3 coding sequence is TGTGCCAGCAGTGCCGCGGGGACAGAATACTACGAGCAGTACTTC.

Ten or more counts support this clonotype. This chain uses TRBV5-6 with TRBJ2-5; the D gene is possibly TRBD1 (5 bases). This CDR3 spans 14 amino acids. The V end was cut by 0 bases, the J end by 1 base, with 7 bases between. Germline CDR1 is SGHDT and CDR2 is YYEEEE. CDR3 region: CASSLGTPQETQYF. The CDR3 DNA reads as TGTGCCAGCAGCTTGGGGACACCCCAAGAGACCCAGTACTTC.

This clonotype showed up many times. This sequence joins TRBV7-2 and TRBJ2-2, with 9 bases matching TRBD2. The trim removed 2 bases at V and 7 bases at J, leaving 5 bases unmatched. Germline V gene data show CDR1 as SGHTA and CDR2 as FQGNSA. The CDR3 spans 15 residues. As DNA, the CDR3 is TGTGCCAGCAGCTTATCAGCGGGAGGTAACGGGGAGCTGTTTTTT. Translated: CASSLSAGGNGELFF.

This clonotype was recorded at least ten times. This chain links TRBV15 with TRBJ2-1; 7 nucleotides match TRBD2. The CDR3 spans 14 residues. V dropped 8 bases and J dropped 6; count of bases not matched to a gene: 10. The germline CDR1 and CDR2 sequences are LNHNV and YYDKDF (reference sequence). CDR3 DNA: TGTGCCACCGGACCTGGGACTACAGTCAATGAGCAGTTCTTC. It encodes CATGPGTTVNEQFF.

As regards this clonotype: This CDR3 fails to terminate in the conserved phenylalanine or tryptophan, so it likely reflects a read error. The V call is TRBV2, the J call TRBJ1-1; D is perhaps TRBD1 (5 bases). CDR3 length equals 15 residues. CDR1 SNHLY and CDR2 FYNNEI come from the germline V gene. The V end was cut by 1 base, the J end by 0 bases, with 9 bases between. In DNA, the CDR3 is TGTGCCAGCAGTGAAGGGCAGGGCGTGAACACTGAAGCTTTCTTA. Protein: CASSEGQGVNTEAFL.

This clonotype was found once. This sequence joins TRBV18 and TRBJ1-1; unclear D gene. The CDR3 has 14 residues. V was cut by 3 bases and J by 1 base, with 9 bases left in between. From germline, CDR1 is KGHSH and CDR2 LQKENI. The CDR3 protein is CASSPGPGNTEAFF. CDR3 DNA sequence: TGTGCCAGCTCACCGGGCCCGGGGAACACTGAAGCTTTCTTT. Based on the CDR3 plus reference TRBV18 and TRBJ1-1, the full variable domain is NAGVMQNPRHLVRRRGQEARLRCSPMKGHSHVYWYRQLPEEGLKFMVYLQKENIIDESGMPKERFSAEFPKEGPSILRIQQVVRGDSAAYFCASSPGPGNTEAFFGQGTRLTVV.

The gene calls are TRBV27 and TRBJ2-7; maybe TRBD2 (6 bases). The CDR3 runs to 14 residues. Trimming stripped 3 bases from V and 5 bases from J, with 14 bases between. CDR1 and CDR2 from the germline V gene are MNHEY and SMNVEV (reference sequence). The CDR3 region is CASSLSSEWHEQYF. The CDR3 DNA follows: TGTGCCAGCAGTTTGTCTAGCGAATGGCACGAGCAGTACTTC.

This clonotype was seen more than once but under ten times. The CDR3, as DNA: TGTGCCAGCAGCTGGGGCGGGACTAGCTACGAGCAGTACTTC. Its protein is CASSWGGTSYEQYF. The V and J genes are TRBV5-6 and TRBJ2-7, with TRBD2 identical over 8 bases. From germline, CDR1 is SGHDT and CDR2 YYEEEE. The ends lost 3 bases at V and 3 bases at J; junction bases unmatched: 5. The CDR3 loop spans 14 amino acids.

CDR3 in amino acids: CASSLRGTYNHEQFF. The DNA for the CDR3 is TGTGCCAGCAGCCTCAGGGGGACCTACAATCATGAGCAGTTCTTC. The chain employs TRBV3-1 and TRBJ2-1, with TRBD1 matching 7 bases. Germline V gives CDR1 LGHDT, CDR2 YNNKEL (reference sequence). Unmatched junction bases numbered 11, after V lost 4 bases and J lost 8 bases. The CDR3 length is 15 residues.

This clonotype was observed a handful of times. Germline is not matched at one junction end, which may reflect a read error. This sequence joins TRBV7-2 and TRBJ2-5, with TRBD2 identical over 8 bases. The CDR3 extends over 17 amino acids. Germline V gene lookup returns CDR1 SGHTA and CDR2 FQGNSA. CDR3 sequence: CASSVAGGAGVIKTQYF. The CDR3 DNA is TGTGCCAGCAGCGTAGCCGGGGGGGCGGGGGTGATAAAGACCCAGTACTTC.

This clonotype has at least ten counts. V and J are TRBV25-1 and TRBJ2-2, with a weak D call TRBD1 (6 bases). The CDR3 extends over 16 amino acids. Germline assignment: CDR1 MGHDK and CDR2 SYGVNS. V lost 1 base and J 3 bases, leaving 12 bases between the germline ends. The CDR3 spells CASSESRGQHTGELFF. The CDR3 bases are TGTGCCAGCAGTGAATCACGCGGACAGCACACCGGGGAGCTGTTTTTT.

V is TRBV20-1 and J is TRBJ1-5; the D gene is possibly TRBD1 (5 bases). The V gene's germline CDR1 is DFQATT and CDR2 SNEGSKA (reference sequence). This CDR3 is 14 amino acids long. V shed 2 bases and J shed 4 bases, with 12 bases lying between them. The CDR3 DNA reads TGCAGTGCTAGAAGGGACGGAGGGAATCAGCCCCAGCATTTT. Translated, it gives CSARRDGGNQPQHF.

The sample holds many counts of this clonotype. The V gene is TRBV19, the J gene TRBJ1-1, with 9 bases fitting TRBD1. The CDR3 has 14 amino acids. In germline, CDR1 is LNHDA, CDR2 SQIVND (reference sequence). The V gene end was trimmed by 5 bases and the J gene end by 5 bases; junction bases not matched to a gene: 6. CDR3 residues: CASSAGTGLTEAFF. DNA for the CDR3: TGTGCCAGTAGTGCCGGGACAGGGCTTACTGAAGCTTTCTTT.

This clonotype was counted a few times. The V gene is TRBV5-4, the J gene TRBJ2-1; D perhaps matches TRBD2 (6 bases). With 2 bases removed from V and 2 bases from J, the gap between germline ends came to 11 bases. The CDR3 is made up of 15 amino acids. The V gene's germline CDR1 is SGHNT and CDR2 YYREEE (reference sequence). CDR3 residues: CASSFLAFPYNEQFF. The CDR3 DNA is TGTGCCAGCAGCTTTCTAGCGTTTCCCTACAATGAGCAGTTCTTC.

V gene TRBV15 combines with J gene TRBJ2-1; 8 bases agree with TRBD2. The V segment lost 1 base and the J segment 5 bases; nucleotides outside the gene matches: 4. CDR3 length: 15 amino acids. Germline CDR1 and CDR2: LNHNV and YYDKDF (reference sequence). CDR3 sequence reads: CATSRAAGGHNEQFF. The CDR3, as DNA: TGTGCCACCAGCAGAGCGGCGGGAGGCCACAATGAGCAGTTCTTC.

The chain combines TRBV5-1 with TRBJ2-3; 9 bases agree with TRBD2. With 0 bases clipped from V and 2 bases from J, the junction kept 4 bases outside the gene matches. The CDR3 consists of 16 residues. The germline gives CDR1 SGHRS, CDR2 YFSETQ. The CDR3: CASSLDGGGATDTQYF. CDR3 nucleotides: TGCGCCAGCAGCTTGGATGGCGGGGGGGCCACAGATACGCAGTATTTT.

This clonotype was counted between two and nine times. V usage is TRBV7-3 and J usage is TRBJ1-1, with TRBD1 matching 7 bases. Germline CDR1 reads SGHTA; CDR2 reads FQGTGA. The CDR3 has 13 residues. The V segment lost 3 bases and the J segment 7 bases; nucleotides outside the gene matches: 5. CDR3 nucleotides: TGTGCCAGCAGCTTTAGGGGGCGCGATGAAGCTTTCTTT. Translated: CASSFRGRDEAFF.

Ten or more counts support this clonotype. The chain couples TRBV20-1 to TRBJ2-1, with D unresolved. The CDR3 totals 10 residues. Trimming removed 6 bases from V and 2 bases from J, with 2 bases in between. CDR1 and CDR2 (germline): DFQATT, SNEGSKA (reference sequence). Here the CDR3 DNA reads TGCAGTGCCACCTACAATGAGCAGTTCTTC. Translated: CSATYNEQFF.